Below are 10 T cell receptor beta chains sequenced from a single sample in a study of T cells in tuberculosis. Data came from immunoSEQ multiplex PCR; TCRdb stores just in-frame clones and leaves some out. The sample gives approximately 100,000 clones, approximately 91% of which show up once; around 2% is in the top ten. Thawed, overnight-rested PBMC were stained with GMM-loaded CD1B tetramer, viability dye and anti-CD3, then sorted. C32 glucose monomycolate from Rhodococcus equi was loaded onto the CD1B tetramers. What was sequenced was CD1b-GMM tetramer-negative cells sorted from PBMCs. The receptor set was obtained from an adult woman with latent tuberculosis.

The chain carries TRBV5-1 and TRBJ2-7, with a possible D match to TRBD2 (6 bases). Germline CDR1 and CDR2: SGHRS and YFSETQ. The CDR3 is 17 amino acids. V was shortened by 0 bases and J by 2 bases, with 18 bases between the two germline ends. Here the CDR3 DNA reads TGCGCCAGCAGCTTGGCCGGAGATGGGACTGCCCCCTACGAGCAGTACTTC. Protein sequence: CASSLAGDGTAPYEQYF.

V is TRBV6-5 and J is TRBJ2-7; maybe TRBD1 (5 bases). Germline V CDR1 and CDR2: MNHEY, SVGAGI. The V and J ends lost 6 bases and 4 bases respectively, with 10 bases between them. The CDR3 extends over 12 amino acids. The CDR3 region is CASSRTGYEQYF. As DNA, the CDR3 is TGTGCCAGCAGCCGTACAGGATACGAGCAGTACTTC.

Written as DNA, the CDR3 is TGTGCCAGCAGCCAAGTCGGACTAGCGGCGGGGCAGTACTTC. It codes for CASSQVGLAAGQYF. The genes are TRBV4-2 and TRBJ2-7; 10 bases align to TRBD2. Trimming cost V 1 base and J 9 bases; bases outside gene matches: 6. The CDR3 extends over 14 amino acids. The germline gives CDR1 LGHNA, CDR2 YNFKEQ.

The chain has TRBV2 and TRBJ1-3; D is perhaps TRBD1 (5 bases). Trimming pared 3 bases from V and 4 bases from J, leaving 13 bases between. The germline V gene encodes CDR1 SNHLY and CDR2 FYNNEI. The CDR3 is 15 residues long. The CDR3 DNA reads as TGTGCCAGCAGTGAGGTTTCCGGGGGGGGAAACACCATATATTTT. Amino acid sequence: CASSEVSGGGNTIYF.

The genes are TRBV6-5 and TRBJ2-1, with 7 bases identical to TRBD1. V shed 6 bases, J shed 6 bases, and the junction held 11 bases outside the gene matches. This CDR3 is built from 15 residues. CDR1 and CDR2 from the germline V gene are MNHEY and SVGAGI. CDR3 DNA: TGTGCCAGCAGGCCTCGGAGACAGGGTTTCAATGAGCAGTTCTTC. Amino acid sequence: CASRPRRQGFNEQFF.

The chain carries TRBV30 and TRBJ1-1; a weak D match, TRBD1 (5 bases). The V gene's germline CDR1 is GTSNPN and CDR2 SVGIG (reference sequence). V was clipped by 3 bases and J by 6 bases, with 17 bases between them. CDR3 length: 14 amino acids. The chain's CDR3 is CAWSLAGVVSEAFF. CDR3 coding DNA: TGTGCCTGGAGCCTCGCGGGGGTCGTCTCTGAAGCTTTCTTT.

This clone has a single count. The V and J genes are TRBV4-2 and TRBJ1-1; 7 bases fit TRBD1. The CDR3 is 15 amino acids. Trimming at V came to 0 bases and at J to 6 bases, leaving 7 bases not matched to a gene. Germline V gives CDR1 LGHNA, CDR2 YNFKEQ. The DNA of the CDR3 is TGTGCCAGCAGCCAAGAACAGGGGTCCGGAGCTGAAGCTTTCTTT. The encoded protein is CASSQEQGSGAEAFF.

J is TRBJ2-3 and V is TRBV7-6; a weak D match, TRBD2 (5 bases). The CDR3 has 14 residues. In germline, CDR1 is SGHVS, CDR2 FNYEAQ. V lost 4 bases and J lost 2, with 10 bases in between. CDR3 protein: CASSSRGNTDTQYF. CDR3 in DNA: TGTGCCAGCAGCTCCAGAGGGAACACAGATACGCAGTATTTT.

This sequence joins TRBV30 and TRBJ1-2; D is unresolved. Looked up from germline, CDR1 is GTSNPN and CDR2 is SVGIG (reference sequence). There are 13 residues in the CDR3. The V gene lost 0 bases and the J gene lost 6 bases, with 11 bases spanning the gap. In nucleotides, the CDR3 is TGTGCCTGGAGTGTAGGTCGGGTCAATGGCTACACCTTC. Translated: CAWSVGRVNGYTF.

This clone was observed a handful of times. The V and J genes are TRBV5-1 and TRBJ2-3; TRBD1 might be the D (6 bases). V lost 3 bases and J lost 4, with 15 bases in between. CDR3 length: 15 residues. CDR1 and CDR2 from the germline V gene are SGHRS and YFSETQ. This chain's CDR3 is CASSSSTTGSDTQYF. The CDR3 nucleotides read TGCGCCAGCAGCTCAAGCACCACAGGGTCAGATACGCAGTATTTT.